These 11 T cell receptor beta chains were sequenced from one sample in a study of blood T cell repertoires in COVID-19. The repertoire was sequenced with immunoSEQ multiplex PCR; TCRdb's copy has only in-frame clones and lacks some. The profile covers over 350,000 clones, with more than 75% appearing a single time and about 1.1% taken by the ten largest. Sequences were obtained from PBMCs or T cells enriched from blood (not recorded which). The source of these receptors is a woman in her late teens or twenties who had recovered from COVID-19.

This rearrangement joins TRBV19 to TRBJ2-7, with 7 bases that match TRBD1. The V segment lost 2 bases and the J segment 5 bases; nucleotides outside the gene matches: 6. The CDR3 covers 14 residues. The germline gives CDR1 LNHDA, CDR2 SQIVND (reference sequence). The CDR3 sequence: CASSIITGADEQYF. CDR3 coding DNA: TGTGCCAGTAGTATAATTACAGGGGCGGACGAGCAGTACTTC.

The V gene is TRBV27, the J gene TRBJ1-3, with a weak D call TRBD1 (5 bases). The CDR3 is 16 amino acids. The V gene's germline CDR1 is MNHEY and CDR2 SMNVEV (reference sequence). V gave up 3 bases and J gave up 8 bases, with 20 bases separating them. The CDR3 DNA reads as TGTGCCAGCAGTTTCTATGGGCGGGGGAAAGGATACACCATATATTTT. Its protein is CASSFYGRGKGYTIYF.

Comment on this clone: This specimen includes other DNA sequences encoding the same CDR3. The chain links TRBV19 to TRBJ1-3; D is unclear. The CDR3 extends over 12 amino acids. The V and J ends lost 5 bases and 4 bases respectively, with 6 bases between them. In germline, CDR1 is LNHDA, CDR2 SQIVND (reference sequence). Here the CDR3 reads CASSPLGNTIYF. DNA of the CDR3: TGTGCCAGTAGTCCTCTCGGAAACACCATATATTTT.

The CDR3 region has the DNA TGTGCCTGGAGCAGGGGGCCCTACGAGCAGTACTTC. This sequence encodes CAWSRGPYEQYF. The rearrangement uses TRBV30 and TRBJ2-7, with 8 bases identical to TRBD1. This CDR3 has 12 amino acids. CDR1 and CDR2 from the germline V gene are GTSNPN and SVGIG (reference sequence). The V segment lost 3 bases and the J segment 2 bases; nucleotides outside the gene matches: 0.

This rearrangement joins TRBV5-1 to TRBJ2-1; D call uncertain. CDR1 and CDR2 from the germline V gene are SGHRS and YFSETQ. CDR3 size: 13 residues. The V gene lost 5 bases and the J gene lost 6 bases, with 12 bases spanning the gap. The CDR3 here is CASSRVPVNEQFF. In nucleotides, the CDR3 is TGCGCCAGCAGTCGGGTTCCAGTCAATGAGCAGTTCTTC.

This chain connects TRBV9 to TRBJ1-4; D is uncertain. The CDR3 totals 14 residues. Germline CDR1 and CDR2: SGDLS and YYNGEE. Trimming pared 3 bases from V and 7 bases from J, leaving 13 bases between. Here the CDR3 reads CASSGGLRGEKLFF. The DNA for the CDR3 is TGTGCCAGCAGCGGGGGTCTCCGGGGTGAAAAACTGTTTTTT.

As concerns this clone: The junction shows a germline mismatch at one end, possibly a read error. Other DNA sequences in this specimen translate into the identical CDR3. The chain couples TRBV4-1 to TRBJ2-2, with TRBD1 matching 10 bases. The CDR3 is 16 residues long. Germline assignment: CDR1 MGHRA and CDR2 YSYEKL. CDR3 in DNA: TGCGCCAGCAGCCAGAGGCACCGACAGGGGGCCAGGGAACTGTTTTTT. The encoded protein is CASSQRHRQGARELFF.

The gene calls are TRBV6-6 and TRBJ1-3; 7 positions match TRBD1. This CDR3 spans 14 amino acids. The germline CDR1 and CDR2 sequences are MNHNY and SVGAGI (reference sequence). V trimming: 5 bases; J trimming: 8 bases; junction bases outside the gene matches: 9. CDR3 nucleotide sequence: TGTGCCAGCAGTCCCCCCAGGGGGGTAGACACCATATATTTT. Its translation: CASSPPRGVDTIYF.

The chain is built from TRBV20-1 and TRBJ1-5, with TRBD1 as a possible D gene (5 bases). V gave up 3 bases and J gave up 7 bases, with 16 bases separating them. The CDR3 sequence is 14 residues long. Germline V gene data show CDR1 as DFQATT and CDR2 as SNEGSKA (reference sequence). The CDR3: CSASKAGLRQPQHF. In DNA form, the CDR3 reads TGCAGTGCTAGTAAAGCAGGGTTGCGGCAGCCCCAGCATTTT.

The J gene is TRBJ2-3, the V gene TRBV30; 8 nucleotides align to TRBD2. With V trimmed by 7 bases and J by 4 bases, 7 bases remained unmatched. The CDR3 spans 13 residues. Germline V gene data show CDR1 as GTSNPN and CDR2 as SVGIG (reference sequence). The CDR3, as DNA: TGTGCCTTCGGGGGGGCCTCCCCAGATACGCAGTATTTT. Translating gives CAFGGASPDTQYF.

This chain connects TRBV19 to TRBJ1-3; 8 nucleotides agree with TRBD1. With V trimmed by 5 bases and J by 8 bases, 11 bases remained unmatched. Germline CDR1 and CDR2: LNHDA and SQIVND (reference sequence). This CDR3 is 15 amino acids long. In DNA, the CDR3 is TGTGCCAGTAGTGCCCCACAGGGGGTAGGGTACACCATATATTTT. It encodes CASSAPQGVGYTIYF.